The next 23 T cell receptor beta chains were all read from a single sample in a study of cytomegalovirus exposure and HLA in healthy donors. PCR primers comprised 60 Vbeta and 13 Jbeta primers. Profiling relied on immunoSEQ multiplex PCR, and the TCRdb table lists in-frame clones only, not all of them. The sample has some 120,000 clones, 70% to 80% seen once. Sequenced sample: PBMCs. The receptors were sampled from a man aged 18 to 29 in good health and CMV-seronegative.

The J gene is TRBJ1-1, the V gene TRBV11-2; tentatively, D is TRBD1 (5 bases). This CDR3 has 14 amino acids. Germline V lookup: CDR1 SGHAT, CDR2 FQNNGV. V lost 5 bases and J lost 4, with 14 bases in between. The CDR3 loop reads CASSRLVGGTEAFF. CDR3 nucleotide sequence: TGTGCCAGCAGCCGACTGGTGGGGGGCACTGAAGCTTTCTTT.

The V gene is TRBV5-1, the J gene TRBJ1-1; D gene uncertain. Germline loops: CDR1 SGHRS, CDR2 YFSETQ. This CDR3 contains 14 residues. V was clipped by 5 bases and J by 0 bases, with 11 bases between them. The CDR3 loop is CASSELIMNTEAFF. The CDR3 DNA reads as TGCGCCAGCAGTGAGTTGATCATGAACACTGAAGCTTTCTTT.

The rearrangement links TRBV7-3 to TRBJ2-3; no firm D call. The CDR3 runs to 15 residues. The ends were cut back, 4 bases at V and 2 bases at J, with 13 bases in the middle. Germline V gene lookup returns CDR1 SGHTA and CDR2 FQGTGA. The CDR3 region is CASSSGLVNTDTQYF. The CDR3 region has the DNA TGTGCCAGCAGCTCCGGGTTGGTTAACACAGATACGCAGTATTTT.

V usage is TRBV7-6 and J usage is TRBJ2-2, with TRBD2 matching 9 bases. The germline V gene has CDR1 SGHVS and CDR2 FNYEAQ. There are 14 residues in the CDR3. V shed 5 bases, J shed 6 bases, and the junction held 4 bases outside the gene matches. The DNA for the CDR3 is TGTGCCAGCAGCCCGGGACTAGCTCCCGGGGAGCTGTTTTTT. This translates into CASSPGLAPGELFF.

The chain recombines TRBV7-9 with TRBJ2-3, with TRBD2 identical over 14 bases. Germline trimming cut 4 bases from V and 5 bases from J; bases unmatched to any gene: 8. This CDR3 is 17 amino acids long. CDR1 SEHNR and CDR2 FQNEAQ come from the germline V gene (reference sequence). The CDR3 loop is CASSSGLAGERVDTQYF. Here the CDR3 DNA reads TGTGCCAGCAGCTCGGGACTAGCGGGAGAGAGGGTAGATACGCAGTATTTT.

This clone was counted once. This chain's CDR3 is CASSQGTTSGNYNEQFF. The CDR3 DNA sequence: TGTGCCAGCAGCCAAGGGACGACTAGCGGGAACTACAATGAGCAGTTCTTC. The chain combines TRBV4-2 with TRBJ2-1, with TRBD2 identical over 11 bases. Germline-derived CDR1 and CDR2 are LGHNA and YNFKEQ. The trim removed 1 base at V and 3 bases at J, leaving 5 bases unmatched. The CDR3 has 17 residues.

DNA for the CDR3: TGCGCCAGCAGTAAAGGGAGTACTAAAAACATTCAGTACTTC. Residues: CASSKGSTKNIQYF. The J gene is TRBJ2-4, the V gene TRBV23-1; TRBD2 is a possible D gene (5 bases). TRBV23-1 is reported as an ORF; its role is uncertain. Trimming removed 5 bases from V and 4 bases from J, with 12 bases in between. The CDR3 extends over 14 amino acids.

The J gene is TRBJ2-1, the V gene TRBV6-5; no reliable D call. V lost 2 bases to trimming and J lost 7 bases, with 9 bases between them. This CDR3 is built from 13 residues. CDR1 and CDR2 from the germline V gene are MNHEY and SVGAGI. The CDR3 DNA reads TGTGCCAGCAGTTACGGTAGAAAAAATGAGCAGTTCTTC. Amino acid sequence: CASSYGRKNEQFF.

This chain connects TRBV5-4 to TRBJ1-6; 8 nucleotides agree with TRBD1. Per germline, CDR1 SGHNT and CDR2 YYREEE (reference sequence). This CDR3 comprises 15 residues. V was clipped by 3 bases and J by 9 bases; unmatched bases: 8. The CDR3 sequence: CASSSWTGQGSPLHF. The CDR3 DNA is TGTGCCAGCAGCTCCTGGACAGGGCAAGGTTCACCCCTCCACTTT.

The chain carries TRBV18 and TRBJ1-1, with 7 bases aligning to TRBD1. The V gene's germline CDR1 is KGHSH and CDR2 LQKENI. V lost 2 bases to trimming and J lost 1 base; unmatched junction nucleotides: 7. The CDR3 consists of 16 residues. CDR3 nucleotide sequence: TGTGCCAGCTCACCAAGCCAGGGGGTTAGGAACACTGAAGCTTTCTTT. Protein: CASSPSQGVRNTEAFF.

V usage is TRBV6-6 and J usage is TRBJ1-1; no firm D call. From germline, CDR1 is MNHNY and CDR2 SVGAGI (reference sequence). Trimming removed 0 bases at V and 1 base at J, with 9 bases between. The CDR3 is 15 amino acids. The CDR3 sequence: CASSYSLYANTEAFF. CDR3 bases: TGTGCCAGCAGTTACTCCCTCTACGCGAACACTGAAGCTTTCTTT.

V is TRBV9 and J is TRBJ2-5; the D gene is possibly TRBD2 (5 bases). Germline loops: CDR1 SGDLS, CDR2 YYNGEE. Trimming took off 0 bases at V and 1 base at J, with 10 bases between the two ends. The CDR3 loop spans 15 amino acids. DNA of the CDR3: TGTGCCAGCAGCGTAGGAGCGGCTATCCAAGAGACCCAGTACTTC. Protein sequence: CASSVGAAIQETQYF. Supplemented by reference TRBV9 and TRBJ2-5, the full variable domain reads DSGVTQTPKHLITATGQRVTLRCSPRSGDLSVYWYQQSLDQGLQFLIQYYNGEERAKGNILERFSAQQFPDLHSELNLSSLELGDSALYFCASSVGAAIQETQYFGPGTRLLVL.

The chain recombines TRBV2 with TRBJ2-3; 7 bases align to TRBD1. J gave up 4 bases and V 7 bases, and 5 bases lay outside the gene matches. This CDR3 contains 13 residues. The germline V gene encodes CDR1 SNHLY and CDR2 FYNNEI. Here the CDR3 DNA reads TGTGCCAGCAACCCTGGACAGGCAGATACGCAGTATTTT. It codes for CASNPGQADTQYF.

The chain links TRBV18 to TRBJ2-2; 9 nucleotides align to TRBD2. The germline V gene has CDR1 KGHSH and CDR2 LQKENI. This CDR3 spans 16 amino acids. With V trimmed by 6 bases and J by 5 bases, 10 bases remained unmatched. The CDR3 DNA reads TGTGCCAGCTCGCCGCTAGCGGGACCGGATACCGGGGAGCTGTTTTTT. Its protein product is CASSPLAGPDTGELFF.

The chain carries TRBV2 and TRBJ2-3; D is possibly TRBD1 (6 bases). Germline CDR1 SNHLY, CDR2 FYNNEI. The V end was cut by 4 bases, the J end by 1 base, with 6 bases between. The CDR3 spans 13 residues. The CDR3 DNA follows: TGTGCCAGCAGTGGACAGGGCACAGATACGCAGTATTTT. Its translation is CASSGQGTDTQYF.

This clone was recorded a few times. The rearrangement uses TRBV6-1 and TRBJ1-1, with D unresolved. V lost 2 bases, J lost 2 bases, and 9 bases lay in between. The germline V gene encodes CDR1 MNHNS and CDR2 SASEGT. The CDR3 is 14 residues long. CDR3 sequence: CASSERTSNTEAFF. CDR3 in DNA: TGTGCCAGCAGTGAAAGGACTTCCAACACTGAAGCTTTCTTT.

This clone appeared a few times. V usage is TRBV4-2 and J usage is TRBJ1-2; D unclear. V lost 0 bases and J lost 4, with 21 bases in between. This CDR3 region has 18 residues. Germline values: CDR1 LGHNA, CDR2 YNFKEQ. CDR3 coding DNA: TGTGCCAGCAGCCAAGAAATTGGAGCAGCCGGTGCCTCCTATGGCTACACCTTC. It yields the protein CASSQEIGAAGASYGYTF.

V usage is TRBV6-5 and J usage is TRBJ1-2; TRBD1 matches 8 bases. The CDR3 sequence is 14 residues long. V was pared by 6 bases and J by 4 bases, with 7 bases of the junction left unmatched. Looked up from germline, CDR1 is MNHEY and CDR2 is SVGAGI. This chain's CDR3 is CASSRTGSSYGYTF. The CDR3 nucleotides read TGTGCCAGCAGCCGGACAGGGTCAAGCTATGGCTACACCTTC.

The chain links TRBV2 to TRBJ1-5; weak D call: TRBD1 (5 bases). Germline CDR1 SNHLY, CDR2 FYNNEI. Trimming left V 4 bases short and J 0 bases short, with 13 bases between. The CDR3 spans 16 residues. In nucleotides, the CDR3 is TGTGCCAGCAGTGCAGACAGCCGATTTAGCAATCAGCCCCAGCATTTT. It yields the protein CASSADSRFSNQPQHF.

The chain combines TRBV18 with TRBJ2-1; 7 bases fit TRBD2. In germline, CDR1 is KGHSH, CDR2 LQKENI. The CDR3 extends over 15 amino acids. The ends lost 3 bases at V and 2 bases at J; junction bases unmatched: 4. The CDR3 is CASSPLAGPYNEQFF. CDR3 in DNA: TGTGCCAGCTCACCTTTAGCGGGCCCCTACAATGAGCAGTTCTTC. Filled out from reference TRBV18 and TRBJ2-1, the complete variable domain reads NAGVMQNPRHLVRRRGQEARLRCSPMKGHSHVYWYRQLPEEGLKFMVYLQKENIIDESGMPKERFSAEFPKEGPSILRIQQVVRGDSAAYFCASSPLAGPYNEQFFGPGTRLTVL.

The CDR3 region is CASSYQGPGGYTF. The CDR3 nucleotides read TGTGCCAGCAGTTACCAGGGGCCGGGAGGCTACACCTTC. The chain joins TRBV6-5 to TRBJ1-2, with D perhaps matching TRBD1 (6 bases). The CDR3 is 13 amino acids. With 2 bases removed from V and 8 bases from J, the gap between germline ends came to 12 bases. The germline V gene has CDR1 MNHEY and CDR2 SVGAGI.

In nucleotides, the CDR3 is TGTGCCAGCAGTCTACAGGGTTTGGACAAAAACATTCAGTACTTC. Protein: CASSLQGLDKNIQYF. The chain carries TRBV2 and TRBJ2-4, with D possibly matching TRBD1 (6 bases). Germline V gene lookup returns CDR1 SNHLY and CDR2 FYNNEI. This CDR3 region has 15 residues. V dropped 5 bases and J dropped 3 bases, with 14 bases sitting between them.

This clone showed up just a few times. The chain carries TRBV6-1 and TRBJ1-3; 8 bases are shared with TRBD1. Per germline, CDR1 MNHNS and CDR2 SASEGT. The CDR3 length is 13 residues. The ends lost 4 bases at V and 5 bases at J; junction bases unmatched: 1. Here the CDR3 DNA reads TGTGCCAGCAGTGGACAGGGGAGAAACACCATATATTTT. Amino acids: CASSGQGRNTIYF.